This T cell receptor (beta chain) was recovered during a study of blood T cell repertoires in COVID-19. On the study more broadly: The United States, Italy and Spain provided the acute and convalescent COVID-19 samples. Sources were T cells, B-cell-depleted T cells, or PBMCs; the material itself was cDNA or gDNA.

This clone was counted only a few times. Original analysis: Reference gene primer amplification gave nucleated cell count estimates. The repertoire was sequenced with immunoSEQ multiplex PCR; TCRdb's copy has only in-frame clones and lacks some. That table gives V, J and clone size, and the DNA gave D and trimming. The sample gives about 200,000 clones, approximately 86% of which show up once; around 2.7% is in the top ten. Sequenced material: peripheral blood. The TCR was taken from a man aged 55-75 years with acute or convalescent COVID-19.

The CDR3 protein is CASSQDLSEITSPLHF. CDR3 coding DNA: TGCGCCAGCAGCCAAGATCTTTCGGAGATAACTTCACCCCTCCACTTT. The chain combines TRBV4-1 with TRBJ1-6, with no clear D. Trimming left V 0 bases short and J 9 bases short, with 15 bases between. This CDR3 comprises 16 residues. Per the germline V gene, CDR1 is MGHRA and CDR2 is YSYEKL.